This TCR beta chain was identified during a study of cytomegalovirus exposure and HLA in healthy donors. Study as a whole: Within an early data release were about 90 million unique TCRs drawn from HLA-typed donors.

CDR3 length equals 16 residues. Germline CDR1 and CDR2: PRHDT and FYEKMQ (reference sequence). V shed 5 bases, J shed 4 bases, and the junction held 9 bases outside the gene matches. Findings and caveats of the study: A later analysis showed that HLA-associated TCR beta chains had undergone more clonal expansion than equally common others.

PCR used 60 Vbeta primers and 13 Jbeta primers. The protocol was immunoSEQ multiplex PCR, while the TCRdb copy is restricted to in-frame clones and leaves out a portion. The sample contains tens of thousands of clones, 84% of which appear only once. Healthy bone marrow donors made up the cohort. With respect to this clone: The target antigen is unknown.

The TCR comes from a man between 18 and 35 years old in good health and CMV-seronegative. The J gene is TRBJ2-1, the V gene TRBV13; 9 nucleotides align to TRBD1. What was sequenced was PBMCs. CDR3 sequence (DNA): TGTGCCAGCAGCCCCGAGGCCGGACAGGGGTACAATGAGCAGTTCTTC. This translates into CASSPEAGQGYNEQFF. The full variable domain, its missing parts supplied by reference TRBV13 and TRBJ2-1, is AAGVIQSPRHLIKEKRETATLKCYPIPRHDTVYWYQQGPGQDPQFLISFYEKMQSDKGSIPDRFSAQQFSDYHSELNMSSLELGDSALYFCASSPEAGQGYNEQFFGPGTRLTVL.